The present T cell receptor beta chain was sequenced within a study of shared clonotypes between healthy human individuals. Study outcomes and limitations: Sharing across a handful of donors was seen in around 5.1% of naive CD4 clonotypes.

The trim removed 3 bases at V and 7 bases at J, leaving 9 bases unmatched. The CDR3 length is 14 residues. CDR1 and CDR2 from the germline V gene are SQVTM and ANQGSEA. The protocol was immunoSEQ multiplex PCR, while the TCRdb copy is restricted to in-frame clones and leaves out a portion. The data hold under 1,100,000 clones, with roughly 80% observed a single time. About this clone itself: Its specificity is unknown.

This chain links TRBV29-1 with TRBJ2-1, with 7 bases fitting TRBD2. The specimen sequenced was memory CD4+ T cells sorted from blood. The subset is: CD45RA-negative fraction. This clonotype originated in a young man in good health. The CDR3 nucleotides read TGCAGCGTTGAGTCCCGGGAGGTACATAATGAGCAGTTCTTC. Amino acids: CSVESREVHNEQFF.